The rows below give T cell receptor beta chains drawn from one sample of a study of OX40 agonist ivuxolimab in advanced cancers. The protocol was immunoSEQ multiplex PCR, while the TCRdb copy is restricted to in-frame clones and leaves out a portion. The sample gives 20,000 to 30,000 clones, 65% to 80% of which show up once; more than 11% is in the top ten. The source was CD4+ or CD8+ T cells sorted from blood, collected in a trial of the OX40 agonist ivuxolimab. The receptors originated from an adult with an advanced solid tumor such as melanoma, head and neck, liver or kidney cancer. Both conserved end residues are part of each CDR3. D genes are given only for firm matches. Size values are once, few and many counts, or a class for expanded clones, and some rows have none.

abundance,j_gene,d_gene,v_gene,len,CDR3aa,CDR3nt
.,TRBJ2-1,.,TRBV27,14,CASSLMADYNEQFF,TGTGCCAGCAGTTTAATGGCGGATTACAATGAGCAGTTCTTC
few,TRBJ2-1,TRBD2,TRBV11-1,15,CASSLRLAGGHEQFF,TGTGCCAGCAGCTTACGACTAGCGGGGGGGCACGAGCAGTTCTTC
once,TRBJ1-1,.,TRBV5-7,16,CASSDNPWGDVTEAFF,TGTGCCAGCAGCGACAACCCATGGGGGGATGTCACTGAAGCTTTCTTT
.,TRBJ2-3,TRBD2,TRBV7-2,17,CASSFQAGGGGSNTQYF,TGTGCCAGCAGCTTTCAAGCTGGTGGCGGGGGGTCTAATACGCAGTATTTT
medium-sized,TRBJ2-2,.,TRBV5-4,17,CASSLEIRTLRSGELFF,TGTGCCAGCAGCTTGGAAATCAGAACTTTGAGGAGCGGGGAGCTGTTTTTT
.,TRBJ1-1,.,TRBV29-1,16,CSVLGPGPNLNTEAFF,TGCAGCGTTTTAGGCCCCGGACCGAACTTGAACACTGAAGCTTTCTTT
.,TRBJ2-3,TRBD2,TRBV7-3,15,CASSLNGGVTDTQYF,TGTGCCAGCAGCTTAAACGGGGGGGTCACAGATACGCAGTATTTT
.,TRBJ2-1,.,TRBV12-5,14,CASGSTGTYNEQFF,TGTGCTAGTGGATCGACAGGGACTTACAATGAGCAGTTCTTC
.,TRBJ1-1,.,TRBV6-5,14,CASSYGRLRTEAFF,TGTGCCAGCAGTTACGGGCGGCTTCGCACTGAAGCTTTCTTT
.,TRBJ2-3,TRBD2,TRBV9,16,CASSSSGAGGQDTQYF,TGTGCCAGCAGCTCCTCGGGGGCGGGGGGCCAAGATACGCAGTATTTT
.,TRBJ1-2,.,TRBV7-9,14,CASSFGIWRDGYTF,TGTGCCAGCAGCTTCGGTATATGGAGGGATGGCTACACCTTC
.,TRBJ2-7,.,TRBV5-1,17,CASSPPGSVYSSYEQYF,TGCGCCAGCAGCCCCCCCGGGAGTGTCTACAGCTCCTACGAGCAGTACTTC